The TCR beta chain under discussion was sequenced for a study of cytomegalovirus exposure and HLA in healthy donors. Whole-study results and caveats: Across donors, presence/absence analyses took sequencing depth to be roughly uniform. Specific recognition of CMV antigens was confirmed in vitro for a few chains (all CMV-associated).

V dropped 2 bases and J dropped 1 base, with 8 bases sitting between them. The germline CDR1 and CDR2 sequences are SNHLY and FYNNEI. There are 14 residues in the CDR3. This clone turned up a few times. Its specificity is unknown. Use of 60 Vbeta and 13 Jbeta primers characterized the PCR. Assay used: immunoSEQ multiplex PCR; TCRdb lists only in-frame clones, some missing. The sample has 60,000 to 65,000 clones, around 87% seen once. This chain uses TRBV2 with TRBJ1-2; no definite D call. Sequenced input: PBMCs. The receptor was isolated from a young man in good health and CMV-seronegative. The CDR3 nucleotides are TGTGCCAGCAGTGAACGGCAGGTTAACTATGGCTACACCTTC. Translating it yields CASSERQVNYGYTF.